Presented here are 10 T cell receptor beta chains from one specimen sequenced in a study of T cells in localized non-small cell lung cancer (TCRdb year 2020). Library method: the immunoSEQ multiplex PCR assay. The source is immuneACCESS, and TCRdb retained only in-frame sequences with V and J called. Part of the clones is not carried over; for the studies checked, unresolved V genes explain less than half of this, and the remainder is unexplained. A total of fewer than 45,000 clones appear in this sample, over 75% of them only once. Roughly a sixth of the sample belongs to the ten largest clones. The sample here was peripheral blood, taken before any cancer treatment. These TCRs come from a male donor at least 60 years old with stage III squamous cell lung carcinoma.

The chain links TRBV5-5 to TRBJ1-5; 11 bases map to TRBD1. The CDR3 extends over 15 amino acids. The germline V gene has CDR1 SGHKS and CDR2 YYEKEE (reference sequence). Trimming removed 3 bases from V and 7 bases from J; junction bases left unmatched: 6. CDR3 loop: CASSSGTGGMQPQHF. The CDR3, as DNA: TGTGCCAGCAGCTCCGGGACAGGGGGAATGCAGCCCCAGCATTTT.

The V call is TRBV5-6, the J call TRBJ2-3, with 13 bases that match TRBD2. Germline V gives CDR1 SGHDT, CDR2 YYEEEE. Unmatched junction bases numbered 8, after V lost 4 bases and J lost 3 bases. CDR3 length: 17 amino acids. CDR3 nucleotides: TGTGCCAGCAGCGCACTAGCGGGGGGGCAGTTGACAGATACGCAGTATTTT. This codes for CASSALAGGQLTDTQYF. The full variable domain, in which reference TRBV5-6 and TRBJ2-3 provide the parts outside the CDR3, is DAGVTQSPTHLIKTRGQQVTLRCSPKSGHDTVSWYQQALGQGPQFIFQYYEEEERQRGNFPDRFSGHQFPNYSSELNVNALLLGDSALYLCASSALAGGQLTDTQYFGPGTRLTVL.

The chain has TRBV2 and TRBJ2-7; no clear D. The CDR3 consists of 16 residues. CDR1 SNHLY and CDR2 FYNNEI come from the germline V gene. V lost 2 bases, J lost 5 bases, and 19 bases lay in between. The CDR3 DNA is TGTGCCAGCAGTGAACCTCCCATAGGCCCAACCCACGAGCAGTACTTC. This codes for CASSEPPIGPTHEQYF. Variable domain in full (rest from reference TRBV2 and TRBJ2-7): EPEVTQTPSHQVTQMGQEVILRCVPISNHLYFYWYRQILGQKVEFLVSFYNNEISEKSEIFDDQFSVERPDGSNFTLKIRSTKLEDSAMYFCASSEPPIGPTHEQYFGPGTRLTVT.

This sequence joins TRBV10-2 and TRBJ2-3; perhaps D is TRBD1 or TRBD2 (5 bases each). CDR1 and CDR2 (germline): WSHSY, SAAADI. CDR3 size: 16 residues. Trimming left V 4 bases short and J 0 bases short, with 14 bases between. The DNA for the CDR3 is TGCGCCAGCAGTGTCCTCGGGGCCCCTAGCACAGATACGCAGTATTTT. Translated: CASSVLGAPSTDTQYF.

This clone has just one count. The rearrangement joins TRBV9 to TRBJ2-1; D is uncertain. The ends were cut back, 0 bases at V and 0 bases at J, with 7 bases in the middle. Germline lookup yields CDR1 SGDLS and CDR2 YYNGEE. This CDR3 comprises 15 residues. CDR3 sequence reads: CASSVDLSSYNEQFF. The CDR3 DNA reads TGTGCCAGCAGCGTAGACCTAAGCTCCTACAATGAGCAGTTCTTC.

The chain combines TRBV19 with TRBJ2-2; 9 bases line up with TRBD1. Germline CDR1 LNHDA, CDR2 SQIVND (reference sequence). The CDR3 sequence is 15 residues long. The V segment lost 8 bases and the J segment 5 bases; nucleotides outside the gene matches: 9. CDR3 region: CASSDRGSLTGELFF. The DNA for the CDR3 is TGTGCCAGTTCAGACAGGGGGTCCCTAACCGGGGAGCTGTTTTTT. Together with reference TRBV19 and TRBJ2-2, the CDR3 gives the full variable domain: DGGITQSPKYLFRKEGQNVTLSCEQNLNHDAMYWYRQDPGQGLRLIYYSQIVNDFQKGDIAEGYSVSREKKESFPLTVTSAQKNPTAFYLCASSDRGSLTGELFFGEGSRLTVL.

The table lists this clone with a count of one. The chain recombines TRBV2 with TRBJ2-7; 7 bases match TRBD1. The germline V gene has CDR1 SNHLY and CDR2 FYNNEI. Germline trimming cut 1 base from V and 6 bases from J; bases unmatched to any gene: 6. The CDR3 is made up of 14 amino acids. The CDR3 region has the DNA TGTGCCAGCAGTGAAGACGGCAGGGGGAGCGAGCAGTACTTC. Translation: CASSEDGRGSEQYF.

The chain combines TRBV5-1 with TRBJ2-7, with TRBD1 matching 7 bases. CDR3 length equals 13 residues. Per germline, CDR1 SGHRS and CDR2 YFSETQ. With 7 bases clipped from V and 3 bases from J, the junction kept 7 bases outside the gene matches. CDR3 sequence reads: CASGRDSRYEQYF. CDR3 bases: TGCGCCAGCGGAAGGGACAGCCGCTACGAGCAGTACTTC.

The rearrangement uses TRBV5-1 and TRBJ2-1, with a possible D match to TRBD1 (5 bases). V was shortened by 3 bases and J by 8 bases, with 12 bases between the two germline ends. Germline V gene sequence: CDR1 SGHRS, CDR2 YFSETQ. The CDR3 sequence is 13 residues long. DNA for the CDR3: TGCGCCAGCAGCTCCAATACAGGAGATGAGCAGTTCTTC. Amino acid sequence: CASSSNTGDEQFF.

The chain has TRBV15 and TRBJ2-1; TRBD1 aligns across 8 bases. Trimming at V came to 0 bases and at J to 6 bases, leaving 4 bases not matched to a gene. Germline CDR1 LNHNV, CDR2 YYDKDF (reference sequence). The CDR3 has 15 residues. CDR3 sequence reads: CATSRETGVRNEQFF. In DNA, the CDR3 is TGTGCCACCAGCAGAGAGACAGGGGTTCGCAATGAGCAGTTCTTC.